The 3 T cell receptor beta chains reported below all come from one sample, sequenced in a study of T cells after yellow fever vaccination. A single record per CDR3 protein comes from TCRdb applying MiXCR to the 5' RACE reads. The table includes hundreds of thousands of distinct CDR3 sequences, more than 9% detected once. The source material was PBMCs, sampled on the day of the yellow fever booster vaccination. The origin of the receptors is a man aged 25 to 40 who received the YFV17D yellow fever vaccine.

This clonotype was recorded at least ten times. The CDR3 loop reads CSAIREANTQYF. The CDR3 coding sequence is TGCAGTGCTATAAGAGAGGCAAATACGCAGTATTTT. The rearrangement links TRBV20-1 to TRBJ2-3; D is ambiguous. Germline CDR1 and CDR2: DFQATT and SNEGSKA (reference sequence). Deletions cut 4 bases from V and 7 bases from J, with 12 bases between. The CDR3 consists of 12 residues.

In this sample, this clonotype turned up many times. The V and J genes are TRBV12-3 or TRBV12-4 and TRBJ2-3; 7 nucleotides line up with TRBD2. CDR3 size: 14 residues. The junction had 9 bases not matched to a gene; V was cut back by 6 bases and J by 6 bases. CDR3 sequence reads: CASSYSGMLDTQYF. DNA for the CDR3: TGTGCCAGCAGCTACAGCGGGATGCTTGATACGCAGTATTTT.

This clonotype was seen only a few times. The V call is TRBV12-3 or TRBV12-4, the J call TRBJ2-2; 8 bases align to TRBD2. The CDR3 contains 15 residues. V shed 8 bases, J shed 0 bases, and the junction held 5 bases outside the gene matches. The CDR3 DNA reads TGTGCCAGCCGAACTAGCGGACCGAACACCGGGGAGCTGTTTTTT. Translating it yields CASRTSGPNTGELFF.